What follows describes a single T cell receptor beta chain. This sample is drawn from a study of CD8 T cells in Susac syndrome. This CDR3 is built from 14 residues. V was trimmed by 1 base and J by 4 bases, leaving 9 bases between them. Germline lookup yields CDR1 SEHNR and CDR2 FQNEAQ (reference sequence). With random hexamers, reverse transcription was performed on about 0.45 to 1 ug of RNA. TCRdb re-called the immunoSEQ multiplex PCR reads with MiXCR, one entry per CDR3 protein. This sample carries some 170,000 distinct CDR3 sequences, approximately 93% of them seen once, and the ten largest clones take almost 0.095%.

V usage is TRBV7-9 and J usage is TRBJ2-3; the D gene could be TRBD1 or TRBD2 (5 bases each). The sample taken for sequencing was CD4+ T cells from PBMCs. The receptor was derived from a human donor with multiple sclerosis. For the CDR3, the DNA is TGTGCCAGCAGCTTAGTTAGAGGGGCAGATACGCAGTATTTT. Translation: CASSLVRGADTQYF.